The clone carrying this T cell receptor beta chain was seen repeatedly, ten times or more. The entry originates in a study of kidney transplant recipient with SARS-CoV-2 infection. CDR1 and CDR2 from the germline V gene are LGHNA and YSLEER. Trimming shortened V by 5 bases and J by 4 bases, and 23 bases separated the two germline ends. The CDR3 totals 17 residues. TCRdb reprocessed the reads via MiXCR and lists one record per CDR3 protein. The repertoire holds roughly 230,000 distinct CDR3 sequences, with under 30% as singletons. The V call is TRBV4-3, the J call TRBJ1-2, with TRBD1 as a possible D gene (5 bases). The source is a male patient aged 25 to 39 who had COVID-19 and was a kidney transplant recipient. The T cells may partly be graft donor cells. The sample here was a blood sample, taken at baseline and between days 110 and 120 from a kidney transplant recipient. The DNA of the CDR3 is TGCGCCAGCAGCAATGCCACAGGACGTCGAAAGACCTATGGCTACACCTTC. It encodes CASSNATGRRKTYGYTF.